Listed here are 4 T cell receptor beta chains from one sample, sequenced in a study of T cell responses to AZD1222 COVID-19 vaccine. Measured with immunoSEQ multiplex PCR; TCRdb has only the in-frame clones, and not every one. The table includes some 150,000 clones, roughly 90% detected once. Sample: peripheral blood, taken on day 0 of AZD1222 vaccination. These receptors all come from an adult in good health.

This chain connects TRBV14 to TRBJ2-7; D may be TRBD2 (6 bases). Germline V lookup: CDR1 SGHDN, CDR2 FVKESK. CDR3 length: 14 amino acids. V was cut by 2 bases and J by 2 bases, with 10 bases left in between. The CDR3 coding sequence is TGTGCCAGCAGCCAAACTAGCTGGACCTACGAGCAGTACTTC. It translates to CASSQTSWTYEQYF.

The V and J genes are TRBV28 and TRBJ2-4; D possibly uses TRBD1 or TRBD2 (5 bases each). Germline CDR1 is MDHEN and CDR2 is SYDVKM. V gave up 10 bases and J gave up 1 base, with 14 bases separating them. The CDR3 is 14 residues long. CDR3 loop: CATLNWGAKNIQYF. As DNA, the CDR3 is TGTGCCACCCTGAATTGGGGGGCCAAAAACATTCAGTACTTC.

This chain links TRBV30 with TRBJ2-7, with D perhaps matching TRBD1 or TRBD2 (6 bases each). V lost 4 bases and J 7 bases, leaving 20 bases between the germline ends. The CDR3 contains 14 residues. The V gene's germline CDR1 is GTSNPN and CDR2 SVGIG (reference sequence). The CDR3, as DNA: TGTGCCTGGAACTCCAAAGGGGCGGGGACAGAGCAGTACTTC. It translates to CAWNSKGAGTEQYF.

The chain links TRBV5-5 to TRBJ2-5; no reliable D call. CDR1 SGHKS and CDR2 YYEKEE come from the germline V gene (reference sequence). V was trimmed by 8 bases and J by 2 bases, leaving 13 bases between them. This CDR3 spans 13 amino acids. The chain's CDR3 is CASTPGDQETQYF. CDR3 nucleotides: TGTGCCAGTACCCCAGGAGATCAAGAGACCCAGTACTTC. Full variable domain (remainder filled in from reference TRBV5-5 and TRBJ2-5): DAGVTQSPTHLIKTRGQQVTLRCSPISGHKSVSWYQQVLGQGPQFIFQYYEKEERGRGNFPDRFSARQFPNYSSELNVNALLLGDSALYLCASTPGDQETQYFGPGTRLLVL.